The 20 T cell receptor beta chains in this list originate from one sample, sequenced in a study of OX40 agonist ivuxolimab in advanced cancers. The table came from immunoSEQ multiplex PCR; TCRdb's copy has only in-frame clones and leaves some out. Of approximately 90,000 clones in the sample, about 89% are singletons; the top ten hold about 4.5%. Source: CD4+ or CD8+ T cells sorted from blood, taken in a trial of the OX40 agonist ivuxolimab. The source of these receptors is an adult with an advanced solid tumor such as melanoma, head and neck, liver or kidney cancer.

This sequence joins TRBV5-4 and TRBJ1-5; D is ambiguous. V lost 0 bases, J lost 1 base, and 8 bases lay in between. CDR3 length: 15 amino acids. The germline V gene has CDR1 SGHNT and CDR2 YYREEE (reference sequence). The CDR3 sequence is CASSLEPGSNQPQHF. CDR3 nucleotide sequence: TGTGCCAGCAGCTTGGAACCAGGAAGCAATCAGCCCCAGCATTTT.

This chain connects TRBV12-5 to TRBJ1-1, with 7 bases fitting TRBD1. After removal of 5 bases from V and 3 bases from J, the junction contained 6 bases not matched to a gene. The CDR3 has 14 amino acids. The V gene's germline CDR1 is LGHNT and CDR2 FRNRAP. Written as DNA, the CDR3 is TGTGCTAGTGGTCCGGGACAGTTAGACACTGAAGCTTTCTTT. Translating gives CASGPGQLDTEAFF.

This chain connects TRBV19 to TRBJ2-3; 10 bases are shared with TRBD2. Germline V CDR1 and CDR2: LNHDA, SQIVND (reference sequence). J gave up 6 bases and V 9 bases, and 15 bases lay outside the gene matches. The CDR3 spans 16 residues. CDR3 amino acids: CASSFALAGEGDTQYF. The CDR3 DNA is TGTGCCAGCAGCTTTGCCCTAGCGGGAGAAGGGGATACGCAGTATTTT.

The chain employs TRBV7-9 and TRBJ1-2; the D gene is possibly TRBD1 (5 bases). Trimming removed 3 bases at V and 2 bases at J, with 19 bases between. Germline values: CDR1 SEHNR, CDR2 FQNEAQ (reference sequence). CDR3 length: 17 residues. CDR3 sequence: CASSFGRDSDLNYGYTF. The CDR3 nucleotides read TGTGCCAGCAGCTTTGGACGGGACTCCGACTTAAACTATGGCTACACCTTC.

The rearrangement uses TRBV7-3 and TRBJ1-1; the match to TRBD1 covers 9 bases. V shed 3 bases and J 7 bases; nucleotides not matched to a gene: 3. The CDR3 contains 13 residues. Germline loops: CDR1 SGHTA, CDR2 FQGTGA. The CDR3 loop reads CASSLGQGREAFF. In DNA form, the CDR3 reads TGTGCCAGCAGCTTGGGACAGGGACGTGAAGCTTTCTTT.

The rearrangement uses TRBV5-6 and TRBJ2-7; perhaps D is TRBD1 or TRBD2 (5 bases each). The CDR3 loop spans 15 amino acids. CDR1 is SGHDT and CDR2 is YYEEEE in the germline V gene. V shed 1 base and J shed 2 bases, with 13 bases lying between them. The DNA for the CDR3 is TGTGCCAGCAGCTTGTGGGGGAATCAACCCTACGAGCAGTACGTC. Protein sequence: CASSLWGNQPYEQYV.

The chain employs TRBV7-9 and TRBJ2-3, with unresolved D. The V gene's germline CDR1 is SEHNR and CDR2 FQNEAQ (reference sequence). This CDR3 has 15 residues. V lost 6 bases, J lost 3 bases, and 16 bases lay in between. CDR3 sequence (DNA): TGTGCCAGCAGTACGGACGGTGGGCAGACAGATACGCAGTATTTT. Its translation is CASSTDGGQTDTQYF.

This clone came up once. The CDR3 spells CASILLARKNVDTQYF. DNA for the CDR3: TGTGCCAGCATCTTACTAGCGCGAAAAAATGTGGATACGCAGTATTTT. V and J are TRBV5-5 and TRBJ2-3, with 7 bases matching TRBD2. Germline V CDR1 and CDR2: SGHKS, YYEKEE (reference sequence). V trimming: 6 bases; J trimming: 6 bases; junction bases outside the gene matches: 16. There are 16 residues in the CDR3. The full variable domain, completed using reference TRBV5-5 and TRBJ2-3, is DAGVTQSPTHLIKTRGQQVTLRCSPISGHKSVSWYQQVLGQGPQFIFQYYEKEERGRGNFPDRFSARQFPNYSSELNVNALLLGDSALYLCASILLARKNVDTQYFGPGTRLTVL.

This clone was detected once. The chain recombines TRBV14 with TRBJ2-2, with TRBD1 identical over 7 bases. CDR3 size: 14 residues. Germline loops: CDR1 SGHDN, CDR2 FVKESK. V dropped 7 bases and J dropped 6; count of bases not matched to a gene: 8. The CDR3 nucleotides read TGTGCCAGCAAATTTACAGGGGTCTCCGGGGAGCTGTTTTTT. It encodes CASKFTGVSGELFF.

This chain uses TRBV29-1 with TRBJ2-3; 8 bases match TRBD2. This CDR3 spans 14 amino acids. Germline V gene data show CDR1 as SQVTM and CDR2 as ANQGSEA. Trimming at V came to 6 bases and at J to 0 bases, leaving 5 bases not matched to a gene. The CDR3 loop reads CSVGLAVSTDTQYF. The CDR3 DNA reads as TGCAGCGTCGGACTAGCCGTAAGCACAGATACGCAGTATTTT.

Of note for this clone: Relative to the germline gene, one junction end is altered; a read error may explain this. This sequence joins TRBV7-7 and TRBJ2-5; D is perhaps TRBD1 (5 bases). CDR3 length: 13 amino acids. In germline, CDR1 is SSHAT, CDR2 FNYEAQ (reference sequence). CDR3 sequence reads: CASSLGVQETQYF. The CDR3 bases are TGTGCTAGCAGCTTAGGGGTCCAAGAGACCCAGTACTTC. Supplemented by reference TRBV7-7 and TRBJ2-5, the full variable domain reads GAGVSQSPRYKVTKRGQDVTLRCDPISSHATLYWYQQALGQGPEFLTYFNYEAQPDKSGLPSDRFSAERPEGSISTLTIQRTEQRDSAMYRCASSLGVQETQYFGPGTRLLVL.

The genes are TRBV14 and TRBJ1-1, with 7 bases that match TRBD1. The V gene's germline CDR1 is SGHDN and CDR2 FVKESK. This CDR3 has 15 amino acids. J lost 0 bases, V lost 2 bases, and 3 bases had no gene match. In DNA, the CDR3 is TGTGCCAGCAGCCAACGACAGGGACTGAACACTGAAGCTTTCTTT. It translates to CASSQRQGLNTEAFF. Based on the CDR3 plus reference TRBV14 and TRBJ1-1, the full variable domain is EAGVTQFPSHSVIEKGQTVTLRCDPISGHDNLYWYRRVMGKEIKFLLHFVKESKQDESGMPNNRFLAERTGGTYSTLKVQPAELEDSGVYFCASSQRQGLNTEAFFGQGTRLTVV.

J is TRBJ1-2 and V is TRBV6-1; D is possibly TRBD1 (6 bases). This CDR3 is 13 amino acids long. The V gene lost 6 bases and the J gene lost 8 bases, with 16 bases spanning the gap. Germline CDR1 MNHNS, CDR2 SASEGT. CDR3 in DNA: TGTGCCAGCAGCGACACAGGGTTGAGCGGCTACACCTTC. Protein product: CASSDTGLSGYTF.

The chain uses TRBV7-2 and TRBJ1-2; a possible D gene is TRBD1 (6 bases). This CDR3 region has 16 residues. V lost 5 bases and J lost 6, with 22 bases in between. Germline CDR1 is SGHTA and CDR2 is FQGNSA. The CDR3 spells CASSRGFWGARDGYTF. Written as DNA, the CDR3 is TGTGCCAGCAGCCGCGGGTTCTGGGGGGCAAGGGATGGCTACACCTTC.

This clone was counted only a few times. The rearrangement links TRBV30 to TRBJ2-1; a weak D match, TRBD1 (6 bases). CDR1 is GTSNPN and CDR2 is SVGIG in the germline V gene (reference sequence). This CDR3 is 14 amino acids long. V was clipped by 3 bases and J by 5 bases, with 14 bases between them. CDR3 sequence reads: CAWRIRGTDNEQFF. The CDR3 DNA reads as TGTGCCTGGAGGATCAGGGGAACTGACAATGAGCAGTTCTTC.

This sequence joins TRBV10-2 and TRBJ1-3; D is ambiguous. Germline V gene sequence: CDR1 WSHSY, CDR2 SAAADI. This CDR3 spans 14 amino acids. The ends were cut back, 4 bases at V and 6 bases at J, with 13 bases in the middle. As DNA, the CDR3 is TGCGCCAGCAGTGTAGGTGGCTTTGAAAACACCATATATTTT. Translating it yields CASSVGGFENTIYF.

This clone was seen once. The V and J genes are TRBV9 and TRBJ2-3; 7 positions agree with TRBD2. Germline CDR1 and CDR2: SGDLS and YYNGEE. The junction had 5 bases not matched to a gene; V was cut back by 0 bases and J by 4 bases. This CDR3 spans 15 amino acids. Written as DNA, the CDR3 is TGTGCCAGCAGCGTAGCGGGAGGTATGGCAGATACGCAGTATTTT. Its protein is CASSVAGGMADTQYF.

The rearrangement joins TRBV6-5 to TRBJ2-7; TRBD1 is a possible D gene (5 bases). This CDR3 spans 11 amino acids. Trimming removed 6 bases at V and 3 bases at J, with 6 bases between. Germline assignment: CDR1 MNHEY and CDR2 SVGAGI. The CDR3 DNA follows: TGTGCCAGCAGGGACATCTACGAGCAGTACTTC. Amino acid sequence: CASRDIYEQYF.

This chain links TRBV9 with TRBJ1-2, with D possibly matching TRBD1 (6 bases). Trimming removed 0 bases from V and 4 bases from J, with 19 bases in between. The CDR3 covers 17 residues. Looked up from germline, CDR1 is SGDLS and CDR2 is YYNGEE. The CDR3 nucleotides read TGTGCCAGCAGCGTAGCCCTCTCCGGGGGCCAGGCCTATGGCTACACCTTC. Translation gives CASSVALSGGQAYGYTF.

This chain links TRBV5-4 with TRBJ2-3, with D possibly TRBD1 on 5 matching bases. Germline values: CDR1 SGHNT, CDR2 YYREEE (reference sequence). This CDR3 spans 14 amino acids. Trimming cost V 1 base and J 0 bases, with 6 bases left between them. CDR3 bases: TGTGCCAGCAGCTTGCCAGGGAGCACAGATACGCAGTATTTT. Protein sequence: CASSLPGSTDTQYF.